The 19 T cell receptor delta chains reported below all come from one sample, sequenced in a study of gamma-delta T cells after stem cell transplantation. TCRdb reprocessed the RT-PCR reads using CATT. This table holds 1,000 to 1,500 delta-chain clones, roughly 1.8% found once. The material sequenced was gamma-delta T cells. These receptors all stem from a human donor. It is not recorded whose cells these are; they may come from a transplant donor.

This clone has more than one count but fewer than ten. Just one base apart from a much larger clone, this may be a read error. The rearrangement uses TRDV2 and TRDJ1; TRDD3 agrees at 8 bases. The germline V gene encodes CDR1 GEAIGNYY and CDR2 EKD. There are 16 residues in the CDR3. The V segment lost 1 base and the J segment 0 bases; nucleotides outside the gene matches: 6. The CDR3 region is CACDTVLGGYTDKLIF. DNA of the CDR3: TGTGCCTGTGACACAGTACTGGGGGGGTACACCGATAAACTCATCTTT.

There are a few counts of this clone. TCRdb's protein for this DNA is that of a much larger clone and differs from the translation at residue 4, likely a read error; the protein shown is the DNA translation. The chain recombines TRDV2 with TRDJ1; D may be TRDD3 (6 bases). Looked up from germline, CDR1 is GEAIGNYY and CDR2 is EKD. This CDR3 contains 16 residues. CDR3 sequence reads: CACGTVSTGTSDKLIF. In nucleotides, the CDR3 is TGTGCCTGTGGCACCGTATCAACTGGGACGTCCGATAAACTCATCTTT.

Regarding this clone: A clone one base away is much larger, so this may be a read error. Additional DNA sequences in this sample encode the identical CDR3. CDR3 loop: CACDTLRHNQDPPDKLIF. For the CDR3, the DNA is TGTGCCTGTGACACTCTACGGCATAATCAGGACCCCCCCGATAAACTCATCTTT. The rearrangement links TRDV2 to TRDJ1, with no clear D. Trimming took off 1 base at V and 3 bases at J, with 23 bases between the two ends. The CDR3 spans 18 residues. Germline V gives CDR1 GEAIGNYY, CDR2 EKD.

This clone was seen only a few times. CDR3 sequence (DNA): TGTGCCTGTGACCTGTTGGGGGATACGGGACCGTACACCGATAAACTCATCTTT. Translating it yields CACDLLGDTGPYTDKLIF. The V call is TRDV2, the J call TRDJ1; 11 bases agree with TRDD3. Germline V gene sequence: CDR1 GEAIGNYY, CDR2 EKD. This CDR3 is 18 amino acids long. Trimming at V came to 3 bases and at J to 0 bases, leaving 11 bases not matched to a gene.

Only a few counts were recorded for this clone. This DNA's translation and the protein TCRdb lists, from a much larger clone, do not match at residue 4, likely due to a read error; the protein shown is translated from the DNA. The gene calls are TRDV2 and TRDJ1; 8 nucleotides agree with TRDD3. V lost 6 bases to trimming and J lost 1 base; unmatched junction nucleotides: 18. The CDR3 covers 18 residues. Germline CDR1 is GEAIGNYY and CDR2 is EKD. CDR3 nucleotides: TGTGCCTGTAACAGGCTTGGGGGATCGGATTTTCGCACCGATAAACTCATCTTT. Translation gives CACNRLGGSDFRTDKLIF.

The rearrangement uses TRDV2 and TRDJ1; 12 nucleotides align to TRDD3. Trimming cost V 3 bases and J 2 bases; bases outside gene matches: 9. The CDR3 totals 17 residues. The germline V gene encodes CDR1 GEAIGNYY and CDR2 EKD. The CDR3 sequence: CACDPVLGDTGTDKLIF. The CDR3 region has the DNA TGTGCCTGTGACCCAGTACTGGGGGATACCGGGACCGATAAACTCATCTTT.

This clone came up a few times. V is TRDV2 and J is TRDJ1; 7 bases line up with TRDD3. The CDR3 extends over 15 amino acids. CDR1 and CDR2 (germline): GEAIGNYY, EKD. V lost 2 bases, J lost 3 bases, and 8 bases stayed unmatched. The CDR3 loop reads CACDRLGISSDKLIF. CDR3 coding DNA: TGTGCCTGTGACAGACTGGGGATCTCCTCCGATAAACTCATCTTT.

This clone was counted a few times. Since a far larger clone is one base different, this is likely a read error. Other DNA sequences in the same sample also yield this CDR3. The chain couples TRDV2 to TRDJ1, with 10 bases lining up with TRDD3. Per germline, CDR1 GEAIGNYY and CDR2 EKD. The CDR3 has 19 amino acids. DNA of the CDR3: TGTGCCTGCGACACCGTCCGGGGGATACGCGATATGTCCACCGATAAACTCATCTTT. Translating gives CACDTVRGIRDMSTDKLIF.

This clone was seen a few times. TCRdb's protein, taken from a much larger clone, differs from this DNA's translation at residue 12, likely owing to a read error; the protein displayed comes from the DNA. This rearrangement joins TRDV2 to TRDJ1; TRDD3 agrees at 10 bases. Per germline, CDR1 GEAIGNYY and CDR2 EKD. The V gene end was trimmed by 0 bases and the J gene end by 1 base; junction bases not matched to a gene: 10. There are 18 residues in the CDR3. The CDR3 nucleotides are TGTGCCTGTGACACCGTTTCCAAACTGGGGGATGCCACCGATAAACTCATCTTT. Its translation: CACDTVSKLGDATDKLIF.

There are a few counts of this clone. The mismatch at residue 7 between this DNA's translation and the TCRdb protein of a much larger clone likely reflects a read error; the protein shown is translated from the DNA. This chain links TRDV2 with TRDJ1; 7 bases match TRDD3. CDR1 is GEAIGNYY and CDR2 is EKD in the germline V gene. The CDR3 totals 18 residues. The V and J ends lost 3 bases and 0 bases, in that order; junction bases with no gene match: 15. CDR3 bases: TGTGCCTGTGACGCTATTGCTGGGGGCTTCCCGTACACCGATAAACTCATCTTT. Amino acids: CACDAIAGGFPYTDKLIF.

Sample share makes this clone large (0.1 to 1%). In the same sample, other DNA sequences code for this CDR3. The J gene is TRDJ3, the V gene TRDV2, with a tentative D call TRDD3 (5 bases). With 1 base removed from V and 0 bases from J, the gap between germline ends came to 12 bases. This CDR3 spans 18 amino acids. Germline V gene lookup returns CDR1 GEAIGNYY and CDR2 EKD. The CDR3: CACDTVLDRSWDTRQMFF. The CDR3 coding sequence is TGTGCCTGTGACACAGTACTGGATCGCTCCTGGGACACCCGACAGATGTTTTTC.

This clone turned up a few times. The TCRdb protein comes from a much larger clone and disagrees with this DNA's translation at residue 7, likely due to a read error; the protein given here is derived from the DNA. The chain links TRDV2 to TRDJ3, with D possibly being TRDD3 (6 bases). Germline V gene sequence: CDR1 GEAIGNYY, CDR2 EKD. Trimming shortened V by 3 bases and J by 0 bases, and 17 bases separated the two germline ends. The CDR3 covers 19 residues. CDR3 amino acids: CACDSSRGFSSWDTRQMFF. The CDR3 DNA reads TGTGCCTGTGACTCCTCTAGGGGATTCAGCTCCTGGGACACCCGACAGATGTTTTTC.

This clone is termed large (0.1 to 1%). This chain uses TRDV2 with TRDJ1; the match to TRDD3 covers 10 bases. V shed 0 bases, J shed 1 base, and the junction held 16 bases outside the gene matches. The CDR3 contains 20 residues. Germline CDR1 is GEAIGNYY and CDR2 is EKD. The CDR3 protein is CACDTLGGGYAEATTDKLIF. CDR3 coding DNA: TGTGCCTGTGACACCTTAGGCGGGGGATACGCGGAGGCCACCACCGATAAACTCATCTTT.

The chain couples TRDV2 to TRDJ1, with TRDD3 matching 9 bases. There are 15 residues in the CDR3. Looked up from germline, CDR1 is GEAIGNYY and CDR2 is EKD. The junction had 4 bases not matched to a gene; V was cut back by 3 bases and J by 0 bases. CDR3 sequence reads: CACDSLGDYTDKLIF. In DNA, the CDR3 is TGTGCCTGTGACTCGCTGGGGGATTACACCGATAAACTCATCTTT.

The sample holds a few counts of this clone. The protein held in TCRdb is that of a much larger clone and does not match this DNA's translation at residue 5, likely because of a read error; the protein shown is translated from the DNA. This rearrangement joins TRDV2 to TRDJ1, with 12 bases aligning to TRDD3. Germline assignment: CDR1 GEAIGNYY and CDR2 EKD. The ends lost 3 bases at V and 1 base at J; junction bases unmatched: 11. This CDR3 comprises 18 residues. In DNA form, the CDR3 reads TGTGCCTGTGACGCCGTTTCCAAACTGGGGGATACCACCGATAAACTCATCTTT. Translating gives CACDAVSKLGDTTDKLIF.

In this sample, this clone turned up a few times. The protein recorded in TCRdb matches a much larger clone and deviates from this DNA's translation at residue 10, suggesting a read error; the protein here is obtained by translating the DNA. The chain joins TRDV2 to TRDJ1; tentatively, D is TRDD3 (5 bases). The CDR3 runs 15 residues. V was clipped by 0 bases and J by 4 bases, with 14 bases between them. From germline, CDR1 is GEAIGNYY and CDR2 EKD. This CDR3 reads CACDTVLERGDKLIF. CDR3 DNA sequence: TGTGCCTGTGACACCGTACTGGAGAGGGGCGATAAACTCATCTTT.

This clone was observed a handful of times. A much larger clone is a single base away; this may be a read error. V usage is TRDV2 and J usage is TRDJ3; 13 bases are a match to TRDD3. The CDR3 sequence is 20 residues long. V trimming: 3 bases; J trimming: 5 bases; junction bases outside the gene matches: 12. Germline CDR1 reads GEAIGNYY; CDR2 reads EKD. CDR3: CACDSILGDTQSRDTRQMFF. In nucleotides, the CDR3 is TGTGCCTGTGACTCTATACTGGGGGATACGCAGTCCCGGGACACCCGACAGATGTTTTTC.

This chain connects TRDV2 to TRDJ1; D might be TRDD3 (5 bases). Deletions cut 3 bases from V and 3 bases from J, with 19 bases between. The V gene's germline CDR1 is GEAIGNYY and CDR2 EKD. The CDR3 totals 16 residues. CDR3 in DNA: TGTGCCTGTGACCCGGTGGGCGTGGGGAGATCCGATAAACTCATCTTT. This encodes CACDPVGVGRSDKLIF.

Concerning this clone itself: TCRdb has a much larger clone's protein, which differs at residue 4 from the translation of this DNA, likely because of a read error; what is shown is the protein translated from the DNA. The chain uses TRDV2 and TRDJ3; D is perhaps TRDD3 (6 bases). This CDR3 comprises 18 residues. The V gene's germline CDR1 is GEAIGNYY and CDR2 EKD. CDR3 DNA: TGTGCCTGTGGCACCGCGGGGGACAGCTCCTGGGACACCCGACAGATGTTTTTC. This codes for CACGTAGDSSWDTRQMFF.